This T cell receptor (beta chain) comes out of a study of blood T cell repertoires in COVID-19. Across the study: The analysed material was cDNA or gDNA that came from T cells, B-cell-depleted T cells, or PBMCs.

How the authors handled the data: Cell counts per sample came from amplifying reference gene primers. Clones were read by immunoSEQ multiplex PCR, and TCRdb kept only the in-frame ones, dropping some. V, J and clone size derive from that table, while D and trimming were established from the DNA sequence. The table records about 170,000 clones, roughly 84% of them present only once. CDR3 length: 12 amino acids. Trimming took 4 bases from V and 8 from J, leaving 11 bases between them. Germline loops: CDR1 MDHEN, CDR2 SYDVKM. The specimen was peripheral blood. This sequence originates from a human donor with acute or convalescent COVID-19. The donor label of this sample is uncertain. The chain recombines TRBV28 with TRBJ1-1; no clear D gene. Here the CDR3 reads CASSSSPVEAFF. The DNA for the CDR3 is TGTGCCAGCAGTTCGTCTCCGGTAGAAGCTTTCTTT.